These 32 T cell receptor beta chains originate from one sample sequenced in a study of blood T cell repertoires in COVID-19. Profiled with immunoSEQ multiplex PCR; TCRdb holds only in-frame clones, not every one. The repertoire holds under 200,000 clones, less than 85% seen once, with approximately 18% in the top ten. Sample: PBMCs or T cells enriched from blood (not recorded which). These TCRs come from a man aged 60-69 years who had recovered from COVID-19.

This chain joins TRBV4-1 and TRBJ1-6, with D maybe TRBD1 (5 bases). The V gene lost 5 bases and the J gene lost 8 bases, with 19 bases spanning the gap. Per germline, CDR1 MGHRA and CDR2 YSYEKL. CDR3 length: 16 amino acids. CDR3 nucleotides: TGCGCCAGCAGCGAGGGCGCAACCCGGGGGTATTCACCCCTCCACTTT. It translates to CASSEGATRGYSPLHF.

In this sample, this clone turned up once. The chain joins TRBV6-5 to TRBJ2-3; 10 bases map to TRBD1. Germline CDR1 MNHEY, CDR2 SVGAGI. V shed 6 bases and J 3 bases; nucleotides not matched to a gene: 3. The CDR3 runs to 14 residues. CDR3 bases: TGTGCCAGCAGCCGGACAGGGGGAACAGATACGCAGTATTTT. Translating gives CASSRTGGTDTQYF.

The rearrangement links TRBV13 to TRBJ1-2, with D possibly matching TRBD1 (6 bases). Germline CDR1 reads PRHDT; CDR2 reads FYEKMQ (reference sequence). The CDR3 totals 17 residues. Trimming took 5 bases from V and 2 from J, leaving 21 bases between them. CDR3 residues: CASSLKAVRGENYGYTF. The DNA of the CDR3 is TGTGCCAGCAGCCTCAAAGCCGTCAGGGGCGAGAACTATGGCTACACCTTC. Together with reference TRBV13 and TRBJ1-2, the CDR3 gives the full variable domain: AAGVIQSPRHLIKEKRETATLKCYPIPRHDTVYWYQQGPGQDPQFLISFYEKMQSDKGSIPDRFSAQQFSDYHSELNMSSLELGDSALYFCASSLKAVRGENYGYTFGSGTRLTVV.

V is TRBV13 and J is TRBJ2-1; TRBD2 matches at 9 bases. The CDR3 sequence is 21 residues long. Trimming cost V 0 bases and J 8 bases; bases outside gene matches: 23. CDR1 is PRHDT, CDR2 FYEKMQ, per germline (reference sequence). The CDR3 sequence: CASSLGGWVVGFSGSGDEQFF. The CDR3 DNA sequence: TGTGCCAGCAGCTTAGGAGGCTGGGTAGTAGGGTTTAGCGGGAGTGGCGATGAGCAGTTCTTC. Based on the CDR3 plus reference TRBV13 and TRBJ2-1, the full variable domain is AAGVIQSPRHLIKEKRETATLKCYPIPRHDTVYWYQQGPGQDPQFLISFYEKMQSDKGSIPDRFSAQQFSDYHSELNMSSLELGDSALYFCASSLGGWVVGFSGSGDEQFFGPGTRLTVL.

The chain links TRBV19 to TRBJ2-2; D is perhaps TRBD2 (5 bases). CDR3 length: 14 residues. The germline V gene encodes CDR1 LNHDA and CDR2 SQIVND (reference sequence). The V and J ends lost 5 bases and 0 bases respectively, with 7 bases between them. The CDR3 sequence is CASSSGTNTGELFF. CDR3 nucleotides: TGTGCCAGTAGTTCCGGGACGAACACCGGGGAGCTGTTTTTT.

V and J are TRBV14 and TRBJ1-4; TRBD1 aligns across 10 bases. The V segment lost 3 bases and the J segment 8 bases; nucleotides outside the gene matches: 15. The CDR3 totals 18 residues. The germline V gene encodes CDR1 SGHDN and CDR2 FVKESK. CDR3 in amino acids: CASSHVHSTGTGEEKLFF. The CDR3 DNA reads as TGTGCCAGCAGCCATGTGCATTCCACAGGGACAGGGGAAGAAAAACTGTTTTTT.

This chain connects TRBV6-5 to TRBJ1-4; possible D gene TRBD1, 6 bases. Trimming stripped 2 bases from V and 4 bases from J, with 8 bases between. CDR3 size: 14 residues. In germline, CDR1 is MNHEY, CDR2 SVGAGI. This CDR3 is CASSYPGVNEKLFF. CDR3 nucleotide sequence: TGTGCCAGCAGTTACCCAGGGGTTAATGAAAAACTGTTTTTT.

The chain uses TRBV28 and TRBJ1-2, with 9 bases identical to TRBD1. CDR1 is MDHEN, CDR2 SYDVKM, per germline. This CDR3 has 13 amino acids. After removal of 5 bases from V and 8 bases from J, the junction contained 6 bases not matched to a gene. In DNA, the CDR3 is TGTGCCAGCAGTATACAGGGGGCGCCGGGCTACACCTTC. Residues: CASSIQGAPGYTF.

The gene calls are TRBV11-2 and TRBJ2-7, with 7 bases fitting TRBD1. Germline V gene data show CDR1 as SGHAT and CDR2 as FQNNGV. After removal of 1 base from V and 6 bases from J, the junction contained 3 bases not matched to a gene. The CDR3 has 13 residues. In nucleotides, the CDR3 is TGTGCCAGCAGCTTAGGTCAGGGGGTCGAGCAGTACTTC. It codes for CASSLGQGVEQYF.

CDR3 sequence: CAWSWTENTEAFF. CDR3 nucleotides: TGTGCCTGGAGTTGGACAGAGAACACTGAAGCTTTCTTT. The rearrangement uses TRBV30 and TRBJ1-1, with D perhaps TRBD1 (6 bases). Germline lookup yields CDR1 GTSNPN and CDR2 SVGIG (reference sequence). The CDR3 has 13 amino acids. The ends were cut back, 2 bases at V and 1 base at J, with 8 bases in the middle.

The V call is TRBV29-1, the J call TRBJ2-7, with TRBD2 identical over 8 bases. Germline V CDR1 and CDR2: SQVTM, ANQGSEA. Trimming at V came to 1 base and at J to 2 bases, leaving 1 base not matched to a gene. CDR3 length equals 13 residues. The CDR3 DNA reads as TGCAGCGTTGAAGTGACTAGCGCCTACGAGCAGTACTTC. It specifies CSVEVTSAYEQYF.

A single count supports this clone. The CDR3: CASSLIGSNEQFF. CDR3 DNA sequence: TGTGCCAGCAGCTTAATCGGTAGCAATGAGCAGTTCTTC. The rearrangement links TRBV5-4 to TRBJ2-1; no clear D. This CDR3 is built from 13 residues. Germline V gives CDR1 SGHNT, CDR2 YYREEE (reference sequence). V dropped 2 bases and J dropped 6 bases, with 9 bases sitting between them.

The chain couples TRBV19 to TRBJ2-1, with 13 bases matching TRBD2. This CDR3 contains 15 residues. V trimming: 2 bases; J trimming: 10 bases; junction bases outside the gene matches: 5. Germline CDR1 reads LNHDA; CDR2 reads SQIVND (reference sequence). The CDR3 loop reads CASSIPTGLAGEQFF. CDR3 nucleotides: TGTGCCAGTAGTATACCCACGGGACTAGCGGGAGAGCAGTTCTTC.

This chain links TRBV19 with TRBJ2-7, with 9 bases that match TRBD1. This CDR3 contains 15 residues. V lost 5 bases, J lost 3 bases, and 8 bases stayed unmatched. The germline gives CDR1 LNHDA, CDR2 SQIVND (reference sequence). CDR3 region: CASSPGQGGFYEQYF. CDR3 DNA sequence: TGTGCCAGTAGTCCGGGACAGGGAGGTTTCTACGAGCAGTACTTC.

This clone was recorded only once. The chain carries TRBV19 and TRBJ2-3, with 9 bases identical to TRBD2. The CDR3 contains 16 residues. The J segment lost 0 bases and the V segment lost 3 bases, leaving 4 bases of the junction unmatched. Germline CDR1 is LNHDA and CDR2 is SQIVND (reference sequence). DNA of the CDR3: TGTGCCAGTAGTATGTTCAGCGGGGGGAGCACAGATACGCAGTATTTT. Translating gives CASSMFSGGSTDTQYF. The full variable domain, its missing parts supplied by reference TRBV19 and TRBJ2-3, is DGGITQSPKYLFRKEGQNVTLSCEQNLNHDAMYWYRQDPGQGLRLIYYSQIVNDFQKGDIAEGYSVSREKKESFPLTVTSAQKNPTAFYLCASSMFSGGSTDTQYFGPGTRLTVL.

The chain couples TRBV11-2 to TRBJ1-2; D is ambiguous. Trimming pared 1 base from V and 7 bases from J, leaving 13 bases between. CDR1 and CDR2 (germline): SGHAT, FQNNGV. CDR3 length: 14 residues. Here the CDR3 reads CASSLGPLDSGYTF. In DNA, the CDR3 is TGTGCCAGCAGCTTAGGCCCTCTTGACTCTGGCTACACCTTC.

This rearrangement joins TRBV19 to TRBJ2-1; perhaps TRBD2 as D (5 bases). Per germline, CDR1 LNHDA and CDR2 SQIVND (reference sequence). V lost 1 base and J lost 4, with 11 bases in between. The CDR3 runs 15 residues. This CDR3 is CASSIGVAYYNEQFF. CDR3 coding DNA: TGTGCCAGTAGTATAGGGGTAGCGTATTACAATGAGCAGTTCTTC.

The gene calls are TRBV27 and TRBJ1-2, with TRBD1 as a possible D gene (6 bases). Looked up from germline, CDR1 is MNHEY and CDR2 is SMNVEV (reference sequence). V was clipped by 6 bases and J by 7 bases, with 15 bases between them. The CDR3 is 13 amino acids. In DNA, the CDR3 is TGTGCCAGCAGGTCTGACTGGACAGTTGGCTACACCTTC. It translates to CASRSDWTVGYTF.

This chain links TRBV12-3 or TRBV12-4 with TRBJ1-1, with 7 bases fitting TRBD1. The CDR3 covers 10 residues. The J segment lost 8 bases and the V segment lost 6 bases, leaving 0 bases of the junction unmatched. CDR3 sequence reads: CASRGQEAFF. In nucleotides, the CDR3 is TGTGCCAGCAGGGGACAGGAAGCTTTCTTT.

The gene calls are TRBV19 and TRBJ2-6; D may be TRBD1 (5 bases). V was shortened by 8 bases and J by 2 bases, with 10 bases between the two germline ends. The CDR3 loop spans 14 amino acids. From germline, CDR1 is LNHDA and CDR2 SQIVND (reference sequence). The DNA for the CDR3 is TGTGCCAGTTATCCAGGGACTGGGGCCAACGTCCTGACTTTC. Protein sequence: CASYPGTGANVLTF. Filled out from reference TRBV19 and TRBJ2-6, the complete variable domain reads DGGITQSPKYLFRKEGQNVTLSCEQNLNHDAMYWYRQDPGQGLRLIYYSQIVNDFQKGDIAEGYSVSREKKESFPLTVTSAQKNPTAFYLCASYPGTGANVLTFGAGSRLTVL.

This chain connects TRBV27 to TRBJ2-1; 7 bases match TRBD2. CDR1 MNHEY and CDR2 SMNVEV come from the germline V gene (reference sequence). The CDR3 length is 14 residues. The V segment lost 4 bases and the J segment 3 bases; nucleotides outside the gene matches: 3. CDR3 DNA: TGTGCCAGCAGTTGGGACTATAACTACAATGAGCAGTTCTTC. Protein sequence: CASSWDYNYNEQFF.

The chain is built from TRBV6-4 and TRBJ1-5; TRBD1 might be the D (5 bases). With 7 bases removed from V and 5 bases from J, the gap between germline ends came to 18 bases. The CDR3 has 15 amino acids. Germline lookup yields CDR1 MRHNA and CDR2 SNTAGT. CDR3 protein: CASTSGDTGDQPQHF. DNA of the CDR3: TGTGCCAGCACGTCAGGAGATACGGGGGATCAGCCCCAGCATTTT.

The chain carries TRBV27 and TRBJ2-7, with 12 bases aligning to TRBD2. CDR3 length: 17 amino acids. Germline V CDR1 and CDR2: MNHEY, SMNVEV (reference sequence). J lost 3 bases, V lost 5 bases, and 11 bases had no gene match. CDR3: CASSPGASGRADYEQYF. The CDR3 region has the DNA TGTGCCAGCAGTCCCGGGGCTAGCGGGAGGGCTGACTACGAGCAGTACTTC.

V usage is TRBV6-1 and J usage is TRBJ1-2; D may be TRBD1 (6 bases). V lost 2 bases and J 0 bases, leaving 13 bases between the germline ends. The V gene's germline CDR1 is MNHNS and CDR2 SASEGT. This CDR3 spans 16 amino acids. The CDR3 spells CASSELRDTTNYGYTF. Here the CDR3 DNA reads TGTGCCAGCAGTGAACTCAGGGACACAACTAACTATGGCTACACCTTC.

The J gene is TRBJ2-3, the V gene TRBV7-9; D uncertain. The CDR3 covers 14 residues. CDR1 is SEHNR and CDR2 is FQNEAQ in the germline V gene (reference sequence). V shed 2 bases and J shed 3 bases, with 9 bases lying between them. CDR3 amino acids: CASSLYGSTDTQYF. DNA of the CDR3: TGTGCCAGCAGCTTATACGGGTCTACAGATACGCAGTATTTT.

The chain recombines TRBV7-9 with TRBJ2-3, with a possible D match to TRBD2 (7 bases). The CDR3 spans 16 residues. The germline gives CDR1 SEHNR, CDR2 FQNEAQ (reference sequence). The V end lost 4 bases, the J end lost 1 base, and 15 bases lay between the germline ends. In DNA, the CDR3 is TGTGCCAGCAGCTCGGGGGGCTCCGGTGGCACAGATACGCAGTATTTT. Its translation is CASSSGGSGGTDTQYF.

The chain carries TRBV3-1 (or the pseudogene TRBV3-2) and TRBJ2-5; D is undetermined. The germline V gene encodes CDR1 LGHDT and CDR2 YNNKEL (reference sequence). V lost 2 bases to trimming and J lost 5 bases, with 15 bases between them. This CDR3 has 15 amino acids. As DNA, the CDR3 is TGTGCCAGCAGCCAACTTGTATCGGGTTCGGAGACCCAGTACTTC. Its protein product is CASSQLVSGSETQYF.

The sample holds a few counts of this clone. The chain uses TRBV19 and TRBJ2-1; D might be TRBD1 (6 bases). CDR3 length: 17 residues. Germline-derived CDR1 and CDR2 are LNHDA and SQIVND (reference sequence). The V and J ends lost 3 bases and 5 bases respectively, with 20 bases between them. CDR3 sequence (DNA): TGTGCCAGTAGTATTTTCGCCTCCGGACAGAAACACAATGAGCAGTTCTTC. Its translation is CASSIFASGQKHNEQFF.

This clone was observed a handful of times. The chain is built from TRBV19 and TRBJ1-2, with 7 positions matching TRBD1. From germline, CDR1 is LNHDA and CDR2 SQIVND (reference sequence). CDR3 length: 16 residues. The V segment lost 0 bases and the J segment 1 base; nucleotides outside the gene matches: 5. For the CDR3, the DNA is TGTGCCAGTAGTATAGATGGGACAGTCTATAACTATGGCTACACCTTC. This sequence encodes CASSIDGTVYNYGYTF.

The CDR3 loop reads CASSFTSETQYF. DNA of the CDR3: TGCGCCAGCAGCTTTACTAGCGAGACGCAGTATTTT. The V call is TRBV5-1, the J call TRBJ2-3; 7 bases map to TRBD2. CDR3 size: 12 residues. J lost 9 bases, V lost 2 bases, and 3 bases had no gene match. Germline CDR1 SGHRS, CDR2 YFSETQ.

The gene calls are TRBV28 and TRBJ1-5; D uncertain. Trimming removed 4 bases from V and 0 bases from J, with 13 bases in between. This CDR3 spans 16 amino acids. Germline CDR1 reads MDHEN; CDR2 reads SYDVKM. Here the CDR3 reads CASSSPDISSNQPQHF. The CDR3 DNA reads as TGTGCCAGCAGTTCTCCCGACATATCTAGCAATCAGCCCCAGCATTTT.

The rearrangement links TRBV30 to TRBJ1-1; 8 bases map to TRBD1. J gave up 2 bases and V 8 bases, and 7 bases lay outside the gene matches. CDR3 size: 13 residues. From germline, CDR1 is GTSNPN and CDR2 SVGIG (reference sequence). CDR3 sequence (DNA): TGTGCCGGGGAGGGACAGGTCAACACTGAAGCTTTCTTT. This codes for CAGEGQVNTEAFF.